What follows are 14 T cell receptor beta chains derived from one specimen sequenced in a study of T cells in Graves' hyperthyroidism and ophthalmopathy (dated 2019 in TCRdb). The library was generated by multiplex PCR. Data came from an Illumina HiSeq 2000. TCR beta CDR3 regions were amplified from RNA transcripts. A first-round RT-PCR of the TCR CDR3 used the HTBI primer set with the Qiagen OneStep RT-PCR kit. TCRdb reran the public reads through fastp at Q25 and MiXCR, keeping productive beta chains. CDR3 protein sequences are deduplicated, and each keeps its most common genes and DNA. The sample includes 450,000 to 550,000 distinct CDR3 sequences, with roughly 24% observed a single time. The ten largest clones take up roughly 10% of the sample. The sample consisted of blood. The receptors originated from a woman aged 25 to 39 with Graves' ophthalmopathy.

This clonotype has a handful of counts. J is TRBJ1-2 and V is TRBV29-1, with 10 bases identical to TRBD1. V lost 3 bases and J lost 6; bases outside the gene matches: 4. Germline values: CDR1 SQVTM, CDR2 ANQGSEA. This CDR3 comprises 13 residues. The CDR3 loop is CSVEGTGENGYTF. CDR3 in DNA: TGCAGCGTTGAGGGGACAGGGGAGAATGGCTACACCTTC.

This clonotype was seen more than once but under ten times. The V call is TRBV29-1, the J call TRBJ1-5; 7 bases agree with TRBD1. CDR1 SQVTM and CDR2 ANQGSEA come from the germline V gene. The CDR3 is 13 amino acids. Germline trimming cut 4 bases from V and 4 bases from J; bases unmatched to any gene: 4. CDR3 protein: CSVGTGHNQPQHF. The CDR3 DNA is TGCAGCGTTGGGACAGGCCATAATCAGCCCCAGCATTTT. The variable domain in full, with the rest retrieved from reference TRBV29-1 and TRBJ1-5, is SAVISQKPSRDICQRGTSLTIQCQVDSQVTMMFWYRQQPGQSLTLIATANQGSEATYESGFVIDKFPISRPNLTFSTLTVSNMSPEDSSIYLCSVGTGHNQPQHFGDGTRLSIL.

This clonotype has at least ten counts. This sequence joins TRBV20-1 and TRBJ2-7; possibly TRBD2 for D (5 bases). V gave up 6 bases and J gave up 13 bases, with 10 bases separating them. CDR3 size: 8 residues. CDR1 and CDR2 (germline): DFQATT, SNEGSKA (reference sequence). Written as DNA, the CDR3 is TGCAGTGCGGAGGATAGTTACTTC. Encoded protein: CSAEDSYF.

The gene calls are TRBV5-1 and TRBJ1-2, with D perhaps TRBD1 (5 bases). CDR3 length: 13 residues. The ends were cut back, 0 bases at V and 8 bases at J, with 11 bases in the middle. The germline V gene encodes CDR1 SGHRS and CDR2 YFSETQ. The CDR3 protein is CASSLDRGKGYTF. The DNA for the CDR3 is TGCGCCAGCAGCTTGGATCGGGGGAAAGGCTACACCTTC.

At least ten counts were recorded for this clonotype. V and J are TRBV28 and TRBJ1-1; the D gene is possibly TRBD1 (6 bases). Trimming cost V 5 bases and J 12 bases, with 16 bases left between them. The germline V gene encodes CDR1 MDHEN and CDR2 SYDVKM. This CDR3 region has 12 residues. In DNA, the CDR3 is TGTGCCAGCAGTCCCAACGGACAGTTAACTTTCTTT. Encoded protein: CASSPNGQLTFF.

This clonotype was recorded at least ten times. This chain uses TRBV3-1 with TRBJ2-2, with unresolved D. CDR1 is LGHDT, CDR2 YNNKEL, per germline (reference sequence). The CDR3 has 13 residues. The germline V and J ends were trimmed by 4 bases and 7 bases, with 10 bases remaining between them. The CDR3 here is CASSPPVGGELFF. CDR3 DNA: TGTGCCAGCAGCCCCCCCGTTGGCGGGGAGCTGTTTTTT.

The chain has TRBV4-1 and TRBJ1-2, with D hard to call. V was clipped by 0 bases and J by 6 bases, with 17 bases between them. Germline assignment: CDR1 MGHRA and CDR2 YSYEKL. This CDR3 has 16 residues. CDR3 sequence: CASSQDPGAVGDGYTF. The CDR3 nucleotides are TGCGCCAGCAGCCAAGATCCGGGCGCGGTGGGAGATGGCTACACCTTC.

This clonotype was found many times. The chain combines TRBV10-3 with TRBJ2-5, with D possibly matching TRBD2 (5 bases). CDR3 length equals 14 residues. Germline-derived CDR1 and CDR2 are ENHRY and SYGVKD. V was trimmed by 0 bases and J by 4 bases, leaving 9 bases between them. CDR3 nucleotide sequence: TGTGCCATCAGTGAGTCCGAGAGGGCAGAGACCCAGTACTTC. The encoded protein is CAISESERAETQYF.

This clonotype was seen ten or more times. This chain connects TRBV6-1 to TRBJ1-1; TRBD1 matches at 12 bases. This CDR3 comprises 16 residues. Germline V CDR1 and CDR2: MNHNS, SASEGT. Losses at the gene ends were 5 bases for V and 1 base for J; bases not matched to a gene: 5. The CDR3 loop is CASSRGTGGANTEAFF. The CDR3 DNA sequence: TGTGCCAGCAGTAGGGGGACAGGGGGCGCGAACACTGAAGCTTTCTTT.

This clonotype was counted between two and nine times. V and J are TRBV6-1 and TRBJ2-7; TRBD1 matches at 11 bases. Germline lookup yields CDR1 MNHNS and CDR2 SASEGT. V lost 6 bases, J lost 4 bases, and 11 bases stayed unmatched. This CDR3 has 16 amino acids. The CDR3 region has the DNA TGTGCCAGCAGACCCTCCGGGACAGGGGGGATGTACGAGCAGTACTTC. Translation: CASRPSGTGGMYEQYF.

This clonotype has at least ten counts. The rearrangement links TRBV6-2 or TRBV6-3 to TRBJ2-2, with 7 bases fitting TRBD1. The CDR3 is made up of 13 amino acids. The V segment lost 6 bases and the J segment 4 bases; nucleotides outside the gene matches: 2. Germline values: CDR1 MNHEY, CDR2 SVGEGT. The CDR3 nucleotides are TGTGCCAGCAGGGGACAGCCCACCGGGGAGCTGTTTTTT. The encoded protein is CASRGQPTGELFF.

This clonotype was observed at least ten times. The chain combines TRBV19 with TRBJ1-1; D is unresolved. The V end lost 6 bases, the J end lost 1 base, and 9 bases lay between the germline ends. CDR3 length: 13 residues. CDR1 is LNHDA, CDR2 SQIVND, per germline (reference sequence). For the CDR3, the DNA is TGTGCCAGTAGCCATATGGGGAACACTGAAGCTTTCTTT. Protein: CASSHMGNTEAFF. Supplemented by reference TRBV19 and TRBJ1-1, the full variable domain reads DGGITQSPKYLFRKEGQNVTLSCEQNLNHDAMYWYRQDPGQGLRLIYYSQIVNDFQKGDIAEGYSVSREKKESFPLTVTSAQKNPTAFYLCASSHMGNTEAFFGQGTRLTVV.

In this sample, this clonotype turned up many times. The rearrangement links TRBV7-2 to TRBJ2-7, with 7 bases fitting TRBD1. V was pared by 1 base and J by 0 bases, with 3 bases of the junction left unmatched. The germline gives CDR1 SGHTA, CDR2 FQGNSA. This CDR3 is built from 15 residues. The CDR3 loop is CASSLGQGNSYEQYF. The CDR3 DNA follows: TGTGCCAGCAGCTTAGGACAGGGTAACTCCTACGAGCAGTACTTC.

This clonotype was detected a few times. J is TRBJ1-1 and V is TRBV19; possibly TRBD1 for D (6 bases). Trimming stripped 10 bases from V and 2 bases from J, with 17 bases between. The CDR3 consists of 14 residues. Germline values: CDR1 LNHDA, CDR2 SQIVND (reference sequence). The CDR3, as DNA: TGTGCCACCGATTCCGGGACACCCAACACTGAAGCTTTCTTT. This translates into CATDSGTPNTEAFF.